These 11 T cell receptor beta chains originate from one sample sequenced in a study of blood T cell repertoires in COVID-19. The protocol was immunoSEQ multiplex PCR, while the TCRdb copy is restricted to in-frame clones and leaves out a portion. The top ten hold 11% of the sample, which has some 98,000 clones, approximately 79% seen once. The material sequenced was peripheral blood. These TCRs come from a man in his 70s with active or convalescent COVID-19.

This clone turned up a few times. V is TRBV12-3 or TRBV12-4 and J is TRBJ2-7; TRBD1 agrees at 7 bases. V was clipped by 2 bases and J by 5 bases; unmatched bases: 3. This CDR3 region has 13 residues. In DNA form, the CDR3 reads TGTGCCAGCAGTTTAAGGGACAGAAACGAGCAGTACTTC. It translates to CASSLRDRNEQYF.

CDR3 loop: CSVERQDNTGELFF. The CDR3 region has the DNA TGCAGCGTTGAGAGACAGGATAACACCGGGGAGCTGTTTTTT. The chain carries TRBV29-1 and TRBJ2-2, with D maybe TRBD1 (6 bases). Germline V gene sequence: CDR1 SQVTM, CDR2 ANQGSEA. The CDR3 extends over 14 amino acids. V gave up 3 bases and J gave up 2 bases, with 10 bases separating them.

Details on this clone: The junction and the germline gene differ at one end; a read error may be behind it. The V gene is TRBV4-1, the J gene TRBJ1-3; 7 nucleotides agree with TRBD1. The CDR3 sequence is 16 residues long. CDR1 and CDR2 (germline): MGHRA, YSYEKL. CDR3 sequence reads: CVSSPGQPHSGNTIYF. CDR3 in DNA: TGCGTCAGCAGCCCGGGACAGCCCCACTCTGGAAACACCATATATTTT.

The V gene is TRBV2, the J gene TRBJ2-2; D might be TRBD2 (5 bases). Trimming removed 6 bases at V and 4 bases at J, with 9 bases between. This CDR3 is built from 13 residues. The germline V gene encodes CDR1 SNHLY and CDR2 FYNNEI. CDR3 loop: CASSREGTGELFF. CDR3 DNA sequence: TGTGCCAGCAGCAGAGAGGGCACCGGGGAGCTGTTTTTT.

The chain has TRBV10-1 and TRBJ2-5, with a weak D call TRBD2 (6 bases). Germline loops: CDR1 WNHNN, CDR2 SYGVQD (reference sequence). The CDR3 is 14 amino acids. V dropped 4 bases and J dropped 2 bases, with 11 bases sitting between them. The CDR3 here is CASSVGGDQETQYF. The CDR3 region has the DNA TGCGCCAGCAGTGTTGGCGGGGATCAAGAGACCCAGTACTTC.

The DNA for the CDR3 is TGTGCCTGGAGCCCCGGGGGTACGGTGAATTCACCCCTCCACTTT. Protein: CAWSPGGTVNSPLHF. The rearrangement joins TRBV30 to TRBJ1-6; TRBD1 is a possible D gene (5 bases). This CDR3 has 15 residues. V lost 3 bases and J 7 bases, leaving 16 bases between the germline ends. From germline, CDR1 is GTSNPN and CDR2 SVGIG (reference sequence).

This CDR3 reads CATPGGKISTDTQYF. CDR3 DNA sequence: TGTGCCACCCCGGGGGGGAAAATTAGCACAGATACGCAGTATTTT. The chain carries TRBV2 and TRBJ2-3, with 8 bases that match TRBD2. The CDR3 is 15 residues long. CDR1 and CDR2 from the germline V gene are SNHLY and FYNNEI. V shed 10 bases and J 0 bases; nucleotides not matched to a gene: 9.

By proportion, this clone is medium-sized. The V and J genes are TRBV27 and TRBJ2-1, with 9 bases matching TRBD2. Germline lookup yields CDR1 MNHEY and CDR2 SMNVEV (reference sequence). V was clipped by 5 bases and J by 8 bases; unmatched bases: 7. The CDR3 has 14 residues. The chain's CDR3 is CASSPLSGGDEQFF. The DNA of the CDR3 is TGTGCCAGCAGTCCCCTTAGCGGGGGCGATGAGCAGTTCTTC.

This clone was recorded a few times. V and J are TRBV10-3 and TRBJ2-2, with TRBD1 matching 12 bases. The germline V gene encodes CDR1 ENHRY and CDR2 SYGVKD. V shed 6 bases, J shed 6 bases, and the junction held 2 bases outside the gene matches. This CDR3 has 14 residues. Here the CDR3 reads CAIRGTGGSGELFF. The CDR3 nucleotides read TGTGCCATCAGGGGGACAGGGGGCTCCGGGGAGCTGTTTTTT.

The V gene is TRBV27, the J gene TRBJ1-1; D perhaps matches TRBD1 (5 bases). The CDR3 is 16 residues long. With 6 bases removed from V and 4 bases from J, the gap between germline ends came to 21 bases. Germline CDR1 is MNHEY and CDR2 is SMNVEV (reference sequence). CDR3 DNA: TGTGCCAGCAGAGCAGGGTTTTTGATTGGTGGCACTGAAGCTTTCTTT. This gives the protein CASRAGFLIGGTEAFF.

This clone has a handful of counts. The rearrangement links TRBV30 to TRBJ1-5, with 7 bases matching TRBD1. CDR1 is GTSNPN and CDR2 is SVGIG in the germline V gene (reference sequence). CDR3 length: 13 residues. Trimming took 3 bases from V and 1 from J; bases not matched to a gene: 0. The CDR3 DNA reads as TGTGCCTGGAGGGGACAGAGCAATCAGCCCCAGCATTTT. It encodes CAWRGQSNQPQHF. Full variable domain (missing parts from reference TRBV30 and TRBJ1-5): SQTIHQWPATLVQPVGSPLSLECTVEGTSNPNLYWYRQAAGRGLQLLFYSVGIGQISSEVPQNLSASRPQDRQFILSSKKLLLSDSGFYLCAWRGQSNQPQHFGDGTRLSIL.